What follows are 5 T cell receptor beta chains derived from one specimen sequenced in a study of blood T cells in healthy people across ages. The second PCR ran roughly 7 to 12 cycles with a sample-barcoded 5' primer and J-beta primers. Via MiXCR, TCRdb re-called the 5' RACE reads, giving one row per CDR3 protein. Counted here are 1 million or so distinct CDR3 sequences, 25% occurring once; the ten biggest clones make up approximately 0.7%. This sample was also put to use in a study of T cells of mothers and their children.

Sequencing input: blood. All receptors come from a girl between 2 and 10 years old in good health.

This clonotype was seen only a few times. This chain connects TRBV4-3 to TRBJ2-3; D may be TRBD2 (6 bases). The CDR3 contains 15 residues. From germline, CDR1 is LGHNA and CDR2 YSLEER. Trimming stripped 0 bases from V and 3 bases from J, with 10 bases between. This CDR3 reads CASSQDSRGTDTQYF. The CDR3 bases are TGCGCCAGCAGCCAAGATTCCCGGGGGACAGATACGCAGTATTTT.

In its sample, this clonotype was seen a few times. The V and J genes are TRBV4-3 and TRBJ2-6; TRBD1 might be the D (6 bases). Trimming left V 0 bases short and J 0 bases short, with 15 bases between. CDR1 is LGHNA, CDR2 YSLEER, per germline. This CDR3 has 19 amino acids. CDR3 amino acids: CASSQDYYRVSSGANVLTF. The CDR3 region has the DNA TGCGCCAGCAGCCAAGATTATTACAGGGTCAGCTCTGGGGCCAACGTCCTGACTTTC.

A few counts support this clonotype. An end of the junction differs from the germline gene, which may be a read error. The chain joins TRBV7-2 to TRBJ1-2; the D gene is possibly TRBD1 (5 bases). CDR1 and CDR2 from the germline V gene are SGHTA and FQGNSA. The CDR3 runs 14 residues. CDR3 nucleotide sequence: TGTGCCAACAGCGACGTCTCATACTGGGGCGGCTACACCTTC. Translated, it gives CANSDVSYWGGYTF. Combining the CDR3 with reference TRBV7-2 and TRBJ1-2 gives the whole variable domain GAGVSQSPSNKVTEKGKDVELRCDPISGHTALYWYRQSLGQGLEFLIYFQGNSAPDKSGLPSDRFSAERTGGSVSTLTIQRTQQEDSAVYLCANSDVSYWGGYTFGSGTRLTVV.

The chain joins TRBV15 to TRBJ1-6, with D unclear. Trimming took off 0 bases at V and 12 bases at J, with 15 bases between the two ends. CDR1 is LNHNV and CDR2 is YYDKDF in the germline V gene (reference sequence). The CDR3 has 15 amino acids. The CDR3 sequence: CATSRDLSGIGPLHF. CDR3 sequence (DNA): TGTGCCACCAGCAGAGATCTCTCGGGGATAGGACCCCTCCACTTT.

The chain couples TRBV15 to TRBJ2-7; D is uncertain. V was pared by 0 bases and J by 5 bases, with 5 bases between. Germline CDR1 is LNHNV and CDR2 is YYDKDF (reference sequence). The CDR3 has 12 amino acids. The CDR3 protein is CATSREINEQYF. The CDR3, as DNA: TGTGCCACCAGCAGAGAGATCAACGAGCAGTACTTC.